This TCR beta chain was sequenced during a study of T cell repertoires in cytomegalovirus infection. V lost 4 bases to trimming and J lost 3 bases, with 6 bases between them. This CDR3 has 12 amino acids. Germline V gene sequence: CDR1 ENHRY, CDR2 SYGVKD. A few counts support this clonotype. Its antigen is currently unknown. Each CDR3 protein is one row after TCRdb ran MiXCR on the reads. The sample has about 270,000 distinct CDR3 sequences; less than 25% are singletons. Points from the study as a whole: Cumulated frequencies of public TCR beta families served to identify carriers of CMV plus the relevant HLA.

This clonotype originated in a human donor in good health (CMV status not recorded). Some clones in this sample may be carry-over from other donors' samples. This chain connects TRBV10-3 to TRBJ2-5; D is unresolved. The starting material was cultured PBMCs, obtained from culture after CMV antigen stimulation. The CDR3 nucleotides read TGTGCCATCAGTGTAACAGAAGAGACCCAGTACTTC. Residues: CAISVTEETQYF.